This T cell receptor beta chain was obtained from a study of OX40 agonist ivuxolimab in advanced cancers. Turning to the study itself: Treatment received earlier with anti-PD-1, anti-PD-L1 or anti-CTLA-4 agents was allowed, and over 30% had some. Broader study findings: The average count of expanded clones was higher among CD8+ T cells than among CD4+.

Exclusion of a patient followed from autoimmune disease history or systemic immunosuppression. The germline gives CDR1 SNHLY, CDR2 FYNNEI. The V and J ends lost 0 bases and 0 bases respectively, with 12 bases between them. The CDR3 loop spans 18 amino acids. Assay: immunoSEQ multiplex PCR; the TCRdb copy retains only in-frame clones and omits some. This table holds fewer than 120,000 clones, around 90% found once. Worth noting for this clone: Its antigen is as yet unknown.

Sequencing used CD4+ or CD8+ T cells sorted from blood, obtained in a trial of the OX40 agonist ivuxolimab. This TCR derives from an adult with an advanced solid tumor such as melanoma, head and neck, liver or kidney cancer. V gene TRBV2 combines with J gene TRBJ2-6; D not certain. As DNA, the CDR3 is TGTGCCAGCAGTGAAGCGCTTGCAGGAGCCTCTGGGGCCAACGTCCTGACTTTC. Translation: CASSEALAGASGANVLTF.